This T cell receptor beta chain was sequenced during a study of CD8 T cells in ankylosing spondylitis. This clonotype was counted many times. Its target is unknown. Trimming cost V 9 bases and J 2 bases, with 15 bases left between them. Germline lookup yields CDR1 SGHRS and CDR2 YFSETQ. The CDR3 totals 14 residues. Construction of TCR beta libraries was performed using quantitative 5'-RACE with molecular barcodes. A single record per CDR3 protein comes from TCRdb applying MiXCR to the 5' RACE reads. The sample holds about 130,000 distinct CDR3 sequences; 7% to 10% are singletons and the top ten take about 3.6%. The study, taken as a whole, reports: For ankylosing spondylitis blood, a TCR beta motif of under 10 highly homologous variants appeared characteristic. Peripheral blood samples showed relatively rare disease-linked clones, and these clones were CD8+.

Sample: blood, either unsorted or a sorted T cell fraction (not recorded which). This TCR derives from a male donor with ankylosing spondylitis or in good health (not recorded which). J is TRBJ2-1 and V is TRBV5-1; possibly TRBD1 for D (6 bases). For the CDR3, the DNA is TGCGCCACCAAGAGGGGGAATACCTACAATGAGCAGTTCTTC. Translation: CATKRGNTYNEQFF.